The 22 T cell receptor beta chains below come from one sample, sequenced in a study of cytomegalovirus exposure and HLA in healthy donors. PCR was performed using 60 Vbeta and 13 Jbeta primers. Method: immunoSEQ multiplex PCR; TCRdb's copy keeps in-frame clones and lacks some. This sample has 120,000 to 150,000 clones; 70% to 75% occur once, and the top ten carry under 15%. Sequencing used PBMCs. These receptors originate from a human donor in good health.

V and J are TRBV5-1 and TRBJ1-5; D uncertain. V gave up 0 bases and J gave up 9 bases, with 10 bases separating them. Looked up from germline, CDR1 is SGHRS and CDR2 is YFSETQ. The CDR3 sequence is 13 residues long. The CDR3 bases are TGCGCCAGCAGCTTGGCGACGGAGGGGCCCCAGCATTTT. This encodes CASSLATEGPQHF. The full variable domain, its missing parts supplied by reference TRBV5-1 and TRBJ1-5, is KAGVTQTPRYLIKTRGQQVTLSCSPISGHRSVSWYQQTPGQGLQFLFEYFSETQRNKGNFPGRFSGRQFSNSRSEMNVSTLELGDSALYLCASSLATEGPQHFGDGTRLSIL.

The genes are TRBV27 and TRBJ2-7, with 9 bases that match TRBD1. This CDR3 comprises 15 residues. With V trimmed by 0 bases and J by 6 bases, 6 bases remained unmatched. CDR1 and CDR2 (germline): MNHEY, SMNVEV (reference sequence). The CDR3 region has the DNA TGTGCCAGCAGTTTATCCCCGGGACAGGGTTCCGAGCAGTACTTC. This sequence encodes CASSLSPGQGSEQYF.

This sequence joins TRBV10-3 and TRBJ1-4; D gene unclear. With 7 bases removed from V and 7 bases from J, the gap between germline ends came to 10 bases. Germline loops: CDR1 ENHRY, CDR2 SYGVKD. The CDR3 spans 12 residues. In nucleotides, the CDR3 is TGTGCCATCATTAACAGTCTTGAAAAACTGTTTTTT. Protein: CAIINSLEKLFF.

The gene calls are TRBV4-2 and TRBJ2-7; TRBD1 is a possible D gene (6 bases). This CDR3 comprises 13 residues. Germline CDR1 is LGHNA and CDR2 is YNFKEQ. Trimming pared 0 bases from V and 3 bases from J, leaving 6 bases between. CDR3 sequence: CASSQEQGYEQYF. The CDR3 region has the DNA TGTGCCAGCAGCCAAGAACAGGGCTACGAGCAGTACTTC.

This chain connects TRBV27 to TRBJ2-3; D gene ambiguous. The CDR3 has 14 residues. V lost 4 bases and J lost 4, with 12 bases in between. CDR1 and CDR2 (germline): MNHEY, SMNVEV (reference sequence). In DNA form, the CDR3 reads TGTGCCAGCAGTTCAGCGCGAGGCTCAGATACGCAGTATTTT. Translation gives CASSSARGSDTQYF.

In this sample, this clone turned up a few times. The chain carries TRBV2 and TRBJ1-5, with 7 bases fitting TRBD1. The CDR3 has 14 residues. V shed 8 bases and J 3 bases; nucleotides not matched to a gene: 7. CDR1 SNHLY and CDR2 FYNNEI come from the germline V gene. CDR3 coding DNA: TGTGCCAGCGACAGGGATAGGAACAATCAGCCCCAGCATTTT. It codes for CASDRDRNNQPQHF.

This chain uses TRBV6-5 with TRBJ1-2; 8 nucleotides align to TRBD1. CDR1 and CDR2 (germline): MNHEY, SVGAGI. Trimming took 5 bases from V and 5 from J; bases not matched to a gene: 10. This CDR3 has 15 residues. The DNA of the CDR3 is TGTGCCAGCAGTCCCCCAGGGGGCCTATATTATGGCTACACCTTC. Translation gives CASSPPGGLYYGYTF.

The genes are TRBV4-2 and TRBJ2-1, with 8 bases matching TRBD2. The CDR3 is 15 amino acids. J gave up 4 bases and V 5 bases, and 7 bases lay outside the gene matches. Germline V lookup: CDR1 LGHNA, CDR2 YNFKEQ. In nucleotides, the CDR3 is TGTGCCAGCAGCGCCACTAGCGGAAGTTACAATGAGCAGTTCTTC. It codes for CASSATSGSYNEQFF.

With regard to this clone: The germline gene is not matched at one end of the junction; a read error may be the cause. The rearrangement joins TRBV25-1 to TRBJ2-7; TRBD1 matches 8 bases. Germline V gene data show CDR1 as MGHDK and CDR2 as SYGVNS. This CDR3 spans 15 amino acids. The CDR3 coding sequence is TGTGCCAGCAGTGAGGACGGCAGGGGGCAGTACCAGCAGTCCTTC. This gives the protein CASSEDGRGQYQQSF.

The CDR3 DNA follows: TGCGCCAGCAGCCGTTTAGGGTGGCGGGTTTCACCCCTCCACTTT. Its protein product is CASSRLGWRVSPLHF. The rearrangement uses TRBV4-1 and TRBJ1-6; D unresolved. Germline loops: CDR1 MGHRA, CDR2 YSYEKL. The CDR3 consists of 15 residues. Trimming took 4 bases from V and 9 from J, leaving 16 bases between them.

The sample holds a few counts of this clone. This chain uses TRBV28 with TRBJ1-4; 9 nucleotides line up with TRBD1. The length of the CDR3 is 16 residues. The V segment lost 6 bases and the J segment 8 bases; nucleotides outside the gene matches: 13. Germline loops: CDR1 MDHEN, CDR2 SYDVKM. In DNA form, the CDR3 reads TGTGCCAGCAGGGGAACCGGGACAGGGAGAGGAGAAAAACTGTTTTTT. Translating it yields CASRGTGTGRGEKLFF.

CDR3 DNA: TGTGCCAGCAGCTTTGACGGGACAGGGGTCTACGAGCAGTACTTC. It translates to CASSFDGTGVYEQYF. The V and J genes are TRBV5-4 and TRBJ2-7; TRBD1 aligns across 10 bases. The CDR3 is 15 residues long. The ends lost 2 bases at V and 3 bases at J; junction bases unmatched: 5. CDR1 and CDR2 from the germline V gene are SGHNT and YYREEE (reference sequence).

The CDR3 DNA follows: TGTGCCAGCAGCTCCAACCAAAGACGGACTAGCGGGGGCTACGAGCAGTACTTC. This gives the protein CASSSNQRRTSGGYEQYF. The chain employs TRBV7-9 and TRBJ2-7, with 13 bases that match TRBD2. From germline, CDR1 is SEHNR and CDR2 FQNEAQ (reference sequence). The CDR3 totals 18 residues. V was clipped by 4 bases and J by 3 bases; unmatched bases: 12. Supplemented by reference TRBV7-9 and TRBJ2-7, the full variable domain reads DTGVSQNPRHKITKRGQNVTFRCDPISEHNRLYWYRQTLGQGPEFLTYFQNEAQLEKSRLLSDRFSAERPKGSFSTLEIQRTEQGDSAMYLCASSSNQRRTSGGYEQYFGPGTRLTVT.

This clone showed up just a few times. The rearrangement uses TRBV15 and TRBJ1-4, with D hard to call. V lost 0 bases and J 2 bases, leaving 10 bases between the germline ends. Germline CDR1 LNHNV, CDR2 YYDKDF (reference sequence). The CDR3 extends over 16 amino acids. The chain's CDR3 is CATSREPGTTNEKLFF. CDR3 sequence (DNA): TGTGCCACCAGCAGAGAACCAGGCACGACTAATGAAAAACTGTTTTTT.

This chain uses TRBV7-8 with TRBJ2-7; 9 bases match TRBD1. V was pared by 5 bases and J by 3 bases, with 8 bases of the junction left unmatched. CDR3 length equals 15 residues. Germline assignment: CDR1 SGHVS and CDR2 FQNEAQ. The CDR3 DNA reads TGTGCCAGCAGCACGGGACAGGGAGGATTCTACGAGCAGTACTTC. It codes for CASSTGQGGFYEQYF.

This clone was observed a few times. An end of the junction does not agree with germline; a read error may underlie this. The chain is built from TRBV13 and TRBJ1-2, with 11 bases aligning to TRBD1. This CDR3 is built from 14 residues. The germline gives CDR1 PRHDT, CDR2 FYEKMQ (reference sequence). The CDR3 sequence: CASSLGTGGFGYTF. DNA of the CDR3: TGTGCCAGCAGCCTAGGGACAGGGGGTTTTGGCTACACCTTC.

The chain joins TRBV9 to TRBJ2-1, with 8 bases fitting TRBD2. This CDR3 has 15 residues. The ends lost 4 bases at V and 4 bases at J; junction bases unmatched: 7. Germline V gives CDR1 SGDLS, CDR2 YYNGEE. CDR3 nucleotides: TGTGCCAGCAGCTCCCGGGGGGGCCGATACAATGAGCAGTTCTTC. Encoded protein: CASSSRGGRYNEQFF. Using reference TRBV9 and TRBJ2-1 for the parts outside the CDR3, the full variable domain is DSGVTQTPKHLITATGQRVTLRCSPRSGDLSVYWYQQSLDQGLQFLIQYYNGEERAKGNILERFSAQQFPDLHSELNLSSLELGDSALYFCASSSRGGRYNEQFFGPGTRLTVL.

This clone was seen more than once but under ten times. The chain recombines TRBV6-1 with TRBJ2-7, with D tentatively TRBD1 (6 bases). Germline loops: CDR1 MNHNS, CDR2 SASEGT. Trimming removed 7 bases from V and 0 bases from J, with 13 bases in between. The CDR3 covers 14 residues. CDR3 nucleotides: TGTGCCAGCACCCGGACAGTCAGCTCCTACGAGCAGTACTTC. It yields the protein CASTRTVSSYEQYF.

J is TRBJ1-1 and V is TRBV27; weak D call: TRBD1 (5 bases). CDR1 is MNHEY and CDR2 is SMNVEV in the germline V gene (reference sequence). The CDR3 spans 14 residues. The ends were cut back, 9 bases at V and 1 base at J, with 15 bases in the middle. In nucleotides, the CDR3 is TGTGCCAGTCGCCCCGGGGGTAGGAACACTGAAGCTTTCTTT. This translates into CASRPGGRNTEAFF.

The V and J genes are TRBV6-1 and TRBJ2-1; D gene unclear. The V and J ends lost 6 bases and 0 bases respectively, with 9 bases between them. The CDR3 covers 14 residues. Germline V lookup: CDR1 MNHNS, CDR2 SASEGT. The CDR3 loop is CASRLMSSYNEQFF. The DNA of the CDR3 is TGTGCCAGCAGGCTCATGAGCTCCTACAATGAGCAGTTCTTC.

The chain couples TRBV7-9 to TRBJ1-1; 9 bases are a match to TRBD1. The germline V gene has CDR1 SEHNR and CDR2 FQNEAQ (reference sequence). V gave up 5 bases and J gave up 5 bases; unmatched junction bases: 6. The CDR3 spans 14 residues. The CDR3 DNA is TGTGCCAGCAGCAGTCGGGACAGGGCTACTGAAGCTTTCTTT. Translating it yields CASSSRDRATEAFF.

DNA of the CDR3: TGCGCCAGCAGCCAAACAGGGTTAGCTAACTATGGCTACACCTTC. Its translation is CASSQTGLANYGYTF. V gene TRBV4-1 combines with J gene TRBJ1-2; TRBD1 is a possible D gene (6 bases). V was shortened by 2 bases and J by 0 bases, with 10 bases between the two germline ends. The CDR3 covers 15 residues. Germline values: CDR1 MGHRA, CDR2 YSYEKL.